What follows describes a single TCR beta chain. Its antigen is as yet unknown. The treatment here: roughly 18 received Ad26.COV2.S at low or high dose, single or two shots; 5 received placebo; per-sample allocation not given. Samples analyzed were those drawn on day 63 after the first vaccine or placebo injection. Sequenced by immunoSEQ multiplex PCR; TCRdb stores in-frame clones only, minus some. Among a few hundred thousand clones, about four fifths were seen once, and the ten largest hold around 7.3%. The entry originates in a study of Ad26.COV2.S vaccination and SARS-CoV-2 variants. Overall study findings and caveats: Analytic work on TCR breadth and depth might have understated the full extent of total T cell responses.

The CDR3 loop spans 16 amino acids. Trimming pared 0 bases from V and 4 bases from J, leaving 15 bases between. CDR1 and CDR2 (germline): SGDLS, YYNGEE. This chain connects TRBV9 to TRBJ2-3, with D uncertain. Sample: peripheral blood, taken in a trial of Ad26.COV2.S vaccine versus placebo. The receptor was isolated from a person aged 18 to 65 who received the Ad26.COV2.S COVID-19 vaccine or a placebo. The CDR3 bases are TGTGCCAGCAGCGTAGACTACAGCCCCGGGTCAGATACGCAGTATTTT. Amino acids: CASSVDYSPGSDTQYF. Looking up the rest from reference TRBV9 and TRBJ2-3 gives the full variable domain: DSGVTQTPKHLITATGQRVTLRCSPRSGDLSVYWYQQSLDQGLQFLIQYYNGEERAKGNILERFSAQQFPDLHSELNLSSLELGDSALYFCASSVDYSPGSDTQYFGPGTRLTVL.